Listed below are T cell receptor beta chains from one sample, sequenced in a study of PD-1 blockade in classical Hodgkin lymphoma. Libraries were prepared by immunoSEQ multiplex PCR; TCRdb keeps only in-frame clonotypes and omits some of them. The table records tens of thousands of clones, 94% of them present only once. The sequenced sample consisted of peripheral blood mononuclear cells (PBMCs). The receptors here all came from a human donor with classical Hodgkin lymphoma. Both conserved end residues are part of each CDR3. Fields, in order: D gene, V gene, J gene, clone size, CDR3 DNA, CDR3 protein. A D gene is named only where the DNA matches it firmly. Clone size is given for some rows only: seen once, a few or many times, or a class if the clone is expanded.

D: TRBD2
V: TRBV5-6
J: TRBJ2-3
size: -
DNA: TGTGCCAGCAGCTTGACTAGCGGGGGACTCTTTGCAGATACGCAGTATTTT
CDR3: CASSLTSGGLFADTQYF

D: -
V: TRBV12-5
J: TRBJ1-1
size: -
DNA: TGTGCTAGTGGTTTGGGGACGGGGAAGAACACTGAAGCTTTCTTT
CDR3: CASGLGTGKNTEAFF

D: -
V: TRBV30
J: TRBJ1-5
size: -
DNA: TGTGCCTGGAGTGACCAGGTTTATCAGCCCCAGCATTTT
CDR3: CAWSDQVYQPQHF

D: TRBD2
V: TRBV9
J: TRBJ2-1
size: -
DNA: TGTGCCAGCAGCATACGGACGGGGGGCAATGAGCAGTTCTTC
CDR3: CASSIRTGGNEQFF

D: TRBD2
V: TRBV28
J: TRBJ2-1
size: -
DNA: TGTGCCAGCAGTTTGCCGGGACTAGCGGGGTTAGGCTCCTACAATGAGCAGTTCTTC
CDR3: CASSLPGLAGLGSYNEQFF

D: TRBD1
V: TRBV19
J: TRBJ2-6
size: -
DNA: TGTGCCAGTAGTATGGGACAGGCCTCTGGGGCCAACGTCCTGACTTTC
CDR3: CASSMGQASGANVLTF

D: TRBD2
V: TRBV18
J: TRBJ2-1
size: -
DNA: TGTGCCAGCTCACCTCGAACCCGGACTAGCGGGGGGGGAAACTACAATGAGCAGTTCTTC
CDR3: CASSPRTRTSGGGNYNEQFF

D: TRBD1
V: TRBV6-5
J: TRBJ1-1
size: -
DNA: TGTGCCAGCAGTTATCTCGGACAGGAGAACACTGAAGCTTTCTTT
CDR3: CASSYLGQENTEAFF

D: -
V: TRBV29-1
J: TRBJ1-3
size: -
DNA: TGCAGCGTTGTGGGGGGCGTCTCTGGAAACACCATATATTTT
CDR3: CSVVGGVSGNTIYF

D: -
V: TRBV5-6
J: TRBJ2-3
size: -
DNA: TGTGCCAGCGAGCTGCCTACGGGGGGCACAGATACGCAGTATTTT
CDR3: CASELPTGGTDTQYF

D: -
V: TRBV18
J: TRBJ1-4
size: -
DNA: TGTGCCAGCTCCCCTGACGGGGGGAGATATGAAAAACTGTTTTTT
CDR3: CASSPDGGRYEKLFF

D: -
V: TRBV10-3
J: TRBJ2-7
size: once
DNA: TGTGCCATCACGTTGGGCGAGCAGTACTTC
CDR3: CAITLGEQYF

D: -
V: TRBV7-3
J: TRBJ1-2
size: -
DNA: TGTGCCAGCAGCCCTACCTCCGGGACTTTACCTAACTATGGCTACACCTTC
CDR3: CASSPTSGTLPNYGYTF

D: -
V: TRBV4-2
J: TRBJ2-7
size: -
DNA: TGTGCCAGCAGCCAAGCCGAGGGGGACCCAACCTACGAGCAGTACTTC
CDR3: CASSQAEGDPTYEQYF

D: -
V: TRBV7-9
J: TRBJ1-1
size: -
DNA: TGTGCCAGCAGCCATGGGGGGACTGAAGCTTTCTTT
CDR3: CASSHGGTEAFF

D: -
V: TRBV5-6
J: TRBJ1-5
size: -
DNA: TGTGCCAGCAGCGTGTTCGGGGGCGATCAGCCCCAGCATTTT
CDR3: CASSVFGGDQPQHF

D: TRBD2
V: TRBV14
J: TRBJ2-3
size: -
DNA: TGTGCCAGCAGCCACCTAGGGGGGTACACGGGAGGGCCAGATACGCAGTATTTT
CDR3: CASSHLGGYTGGPDTQYF

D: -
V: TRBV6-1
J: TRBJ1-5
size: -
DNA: TGTGCCAGCAGTGAAATGGGCAGGGGAGGCCAGCCCCAGCATTTT
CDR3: CASSEMGRGGQPQHF

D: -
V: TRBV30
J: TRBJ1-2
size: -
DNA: TGTGCCTGGAGTGTAGGGGTGGAAGAACCCTATGGCTACACCTTC
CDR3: CAWSVGVEEPYGYTF

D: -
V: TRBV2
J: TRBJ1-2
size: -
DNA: TGTGCCAGCAGTGAAGGGGCTGGGGGCGACTATGGCTACACCTTC
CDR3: CASSEGAGGDYGYTF

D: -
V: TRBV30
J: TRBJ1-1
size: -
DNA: TGTGCCTGGGATGACGGGCGGAACACTGAAGCTTTCTTT
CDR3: CAWDDGRNTEAFF

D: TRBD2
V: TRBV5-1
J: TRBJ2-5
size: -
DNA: TGCGCCAGCAGCCCTGGACTAGCGAGCGAGAAGACCCAGTACTTC
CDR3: CASSPGLASEKTQYF

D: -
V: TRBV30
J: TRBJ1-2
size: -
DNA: TGTGCCCGAACATTTAAACGAAGGGGCGAAATAGACTATGGCTACACCTTC
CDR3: CARTFKRRGEIDYGYTF

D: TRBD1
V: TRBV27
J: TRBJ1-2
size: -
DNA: TGTGCCAGCAGTTTACGGTCAGGGGGGGAGTTTAGTTATGGCTACACCTTC
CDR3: CASSLRSGGEFSYGYTF

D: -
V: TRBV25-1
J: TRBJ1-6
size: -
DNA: TGTGCCAGCAGTGAAGAGGACAGAAATTCACCCCTCCACTTT
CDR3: CASSEEDRNSPLHF

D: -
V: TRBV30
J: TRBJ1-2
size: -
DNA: TGTGCCTGGACGGCTAACTATGGCTACACCTTC
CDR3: CAWTANYGYTF

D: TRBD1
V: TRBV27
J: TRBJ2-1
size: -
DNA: TGTGCCAGCAGTTTTAGGGGACAGCCAAACAATGAGCAGTTCTTC
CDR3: CASSFRGQPNNEQFF

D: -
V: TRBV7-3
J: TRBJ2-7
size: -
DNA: TGTGCCAGCAGCTTAGACGGCCGTCACTTTGGAGAGCAGTACTTC
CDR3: CASSLDGRHFGEQYF

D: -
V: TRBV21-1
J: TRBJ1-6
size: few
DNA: TGTGCCAGCAGCAGACGGGGAACACCCCTCCACTTT
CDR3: CASSRRGTPLHF

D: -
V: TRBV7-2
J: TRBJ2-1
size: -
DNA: TGTGCCAGCAGCTTAGGTGTGCGGGTTCCCTACAATGAGCAGTTCTTC
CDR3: CASSLGVRVPYNEQFF

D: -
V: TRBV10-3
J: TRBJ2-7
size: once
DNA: TGTGCCATCAGTGAGCGGGGGCCGACCTACGAGCAGTACTTC
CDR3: CAISERGPTYEQYF

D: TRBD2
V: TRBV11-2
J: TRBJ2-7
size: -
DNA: TGTGCCAGCAGCCTAAGCGGGAGGGCCCATCTGGACGAGCAGTACTTC
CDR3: CASSLSGRAHLDEQYF

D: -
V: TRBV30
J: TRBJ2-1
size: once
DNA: TGTGCCTGGGCAGGGCGCTCGTACAATGAGCAGTTCTTC
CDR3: CAWAGRSYNEQFF

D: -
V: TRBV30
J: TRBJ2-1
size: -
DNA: TGTGCCTGGGCCGGGGGGCCCAGCTCCTACAATGAGCAGTTCTTC
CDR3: CAWAGGPSSYNEQFF

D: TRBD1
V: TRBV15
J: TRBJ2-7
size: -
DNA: TGTGCCACCAGCAGACGGGGACAGGGGGGTAGCTACGAGCAGTACTTC
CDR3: CATSRRGQGGSYEQYF

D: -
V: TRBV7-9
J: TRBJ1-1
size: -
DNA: TGTGCCAGCAGCAGATGGACGGCCCAGACCACTGAAGCTTTCTTT
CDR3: CASSRWTAQTTEAFF

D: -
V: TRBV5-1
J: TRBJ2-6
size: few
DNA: TGCGCCAGCAGCCCAAGGGGGGAGGGCAGCTCTGGGGCCAACGTCCTGACTTTC
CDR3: CASSPRGEGSSGANVLTF

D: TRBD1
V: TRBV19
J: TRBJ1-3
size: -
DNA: TGTGCCAGTAGGACAGGGTACGGTGGAAACACCATATATTTT
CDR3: CASRTGYGGNTIYF

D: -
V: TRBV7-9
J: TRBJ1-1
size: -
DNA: TGTGCCAGCAGCTTAAACGGGGCCACTGAAGCTTTCTTT
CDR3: CASSLNGATEAFF

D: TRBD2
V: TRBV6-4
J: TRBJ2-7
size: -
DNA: TGTGCCAGCAGTGACTCATTAGCGGGAGTGAACGAGCAGTACTTC
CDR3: CASSDSLAGVNEQYF